This T cell receptor beta chain was observed in a study of beta chain features in type 1 diabetes. The authors sorted CD4+ naive, central memory, regulatory and stem cell-like memory cells via CD45RO/CCR7/CD25/CD127/CD95/CD27. The CDR3 contains 14 residues. Germline CDR1 is LNHNV and CDR2 is YYDKDF (reference sequence). Trimming took 0 bases from V and 4 from J, leaving 9 bases between them. Of the isolated RNA, all was reverse transcribed, and so the sequenced material was expressed TCRB transcripts. Assay used: immunoSEQ multiplex PCR; TCRdb lists only in-frame clones, some missing. This repertoire shows 430,000 or so clones, 9.5% to 12% found once; its top ten account for 0.046%. There are a few counts of this clone.

The receptor comes from a woman under 30 in good health. The chain employs TRBV15 and TRBJ1-2; possible D gene TRBD1, 6 bases. What was sequenced was naive CD4+ T cells from blood. Written as DNA, the CDR3 is TGTGCCACCAGCAGAGAGCTGGGGGCCTATGGCTACACCTTC. This translates into CATSRELGAYGYTF.